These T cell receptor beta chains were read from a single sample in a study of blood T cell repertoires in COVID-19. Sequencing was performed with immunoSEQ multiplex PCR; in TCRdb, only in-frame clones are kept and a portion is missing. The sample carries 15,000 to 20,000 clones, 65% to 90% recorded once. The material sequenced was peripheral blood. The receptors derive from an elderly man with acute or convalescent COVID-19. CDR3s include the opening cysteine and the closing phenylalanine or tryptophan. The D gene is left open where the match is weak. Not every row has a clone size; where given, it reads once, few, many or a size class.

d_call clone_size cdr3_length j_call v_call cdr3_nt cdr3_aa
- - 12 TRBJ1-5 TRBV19 TGTGCCAGTAGACGGGTCAATCAGCCCCAGCATTTT CASRRVNQPQHF
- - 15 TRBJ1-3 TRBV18 TGTGCCAGCTCACCACTCCTCGGTACTGGAAACACCATATATTTT CASSPLLGTGNTIYF
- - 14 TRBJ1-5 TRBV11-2 TGTGCCAGCAGCATAGGACAGCCGAATCAGCCCCAGCATTTT CASSIGQPNQPQHF
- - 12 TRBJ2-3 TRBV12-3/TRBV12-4 TGTGCCAGCAATCTTAGAGCAGATACGCAGTATTTT CASNLRADTQYF
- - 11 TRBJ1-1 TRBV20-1 TGCAGTGCTATAGCGCCGGGTGAAGCTTTCTTT CSAIAPGEAFF
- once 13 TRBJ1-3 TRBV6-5 TGTGCCAGCAAGCGGAACTCTGGAAACACCATATATTTT CASKRNSGNTIYF
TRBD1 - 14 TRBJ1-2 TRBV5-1 TGCGCCAGCAGACCCGGACAGGGTAACTATGGCTACACCTTC CASRPGQGNYGYTF
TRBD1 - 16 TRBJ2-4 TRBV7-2 TGTGCCAGCAGCTTCCCGGGACAGGGCACCAAAAACATTCAGTACTTC CASSFPGQGTKNIQYF
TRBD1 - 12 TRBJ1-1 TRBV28 TGTGCCAGCAGCCGAGGGGGCGTTAAAGCTTTCTTT CASSRGGVKAFF
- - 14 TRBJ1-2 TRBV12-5 TGTGCTAGTGGTTGGGGAGGGTTTAACTATGGCTACACCTTC CASGWGGFNYGYTF
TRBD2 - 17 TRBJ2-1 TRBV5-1 TGCGCCAGCAGCTTCCTAGGGAGCGGGGGGGCATACAATGAGCAGTTCTTC CASSFLGSGGAYNEQFF
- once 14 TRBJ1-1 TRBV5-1 TGCGCCAGCAGCTTGCCCCACAGCTCCAATGAAGCTTTCTTT CASSLPHSSNEAFF
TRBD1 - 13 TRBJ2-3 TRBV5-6 TGTGCCAGCAGCTCGACAGGGGTAGATACGCAGTATTTT CASSSTGVDTQYF
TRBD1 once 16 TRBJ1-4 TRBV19 TGTGCCAGTAGTTTCTCCGGGACAGGCGCTCGGGAAAAACTGTTTTTT CASSFSGTGAREKLFF
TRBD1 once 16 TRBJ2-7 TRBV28 TGTGCCAGCAGTTCCCGCTCAGGGGGCCTTTCCCCCGAGCAGTACTTC CASSSRSGGLSPEQYF
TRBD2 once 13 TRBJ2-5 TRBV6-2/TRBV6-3 TGTGCCAGCAGTCTAGCGGGGGTAGAGACCCAGTACTTC CASSLAGVETQYF
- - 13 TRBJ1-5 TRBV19 TGTGCCAGTACCCTGGACATTTATCAGCCCCAGCATTTT CASTLDIYQPQHF
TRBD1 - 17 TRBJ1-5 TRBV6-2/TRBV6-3 TGTGCCAGCAGTTCTACGAGGGACAGAGTTGGCAATCAGCCCCAGCATTTT CASSSTRDRVGNQPQHF
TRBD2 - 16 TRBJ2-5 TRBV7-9 TGTGCCAGCAGCTTAACGAGCGGGGGGTCTAAAGAGACCCAGTACTTC CASSLTSGGSKETQYF
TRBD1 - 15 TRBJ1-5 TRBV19 TGTGCCAGTACGGGGACAGGGGATAGCAATCAGCCCCAGCATTTT CASTGTGDSNQPQHF
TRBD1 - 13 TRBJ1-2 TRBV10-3 TGTGCCATCAGTCGAACGGGACAGGGAAGCTACACCTTC CAISRTGQGSYTF
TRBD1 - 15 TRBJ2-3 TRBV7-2 TGTGCCAGCAGCTTAGGGGGGACAGGGGGCTTTACGCAGTATTTT CASSLGGTGGFTQYF
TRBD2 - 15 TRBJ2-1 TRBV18 TGTGCCAGCTCACCAAGGCTAGCGGGGGTCAATGAGCAGTTCTTC CASSPRLAGVNEQFF
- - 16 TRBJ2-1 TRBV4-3 TGCGCCAGCAGCCAAGATGGGGTTGGGAGGTACAATGAGCAGTTCTTC CASSQDGVGRYNEQFF
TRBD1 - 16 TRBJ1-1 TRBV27 TGTGCCAGCAGTTCTTACAGGGGGCGGGCGAACACTGAAGCTTTCTTT CASSSYRGRANTEAFF
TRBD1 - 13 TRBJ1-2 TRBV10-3 TGTGCCATCAGTGAGTGGGACAGGGAGAGCTACACCTTC CAISEWDRESYTF
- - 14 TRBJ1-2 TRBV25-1 TGTGCCAGCAGTGACCAATCCTGGAGGGGAGGCTACACCTTC CASSDQSWRGGYTF
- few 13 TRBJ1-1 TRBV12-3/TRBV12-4 TGTGCCAGCAGTTTAGTTCTTTACAGTGAAGCTTTCTTT CASSLVLYSEAFF
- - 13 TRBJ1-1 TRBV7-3 TGTGCCAGCAGACAGGGAGGGAGGACTGAAGCTTTCTTT CASRQGGRTEAFF
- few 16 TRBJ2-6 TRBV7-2 TGTGCCAGCAGCTTAAGCGGAGGGGCTGGGGCCAACGTCCTGACTTTC CASSLSGGAGANVLTF
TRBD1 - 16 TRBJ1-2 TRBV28 TGTGCCAGCATTCTAGGACAGGGGGCGCAAAGCTATGGCTACACCTTC CASILGQGAQSYGYTF
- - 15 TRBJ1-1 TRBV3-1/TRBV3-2 TGTGCCAGCAGACGACAAGATGGGGCGAGCACTGAAGCTTTCTTT CASRRQDGASTEAFF